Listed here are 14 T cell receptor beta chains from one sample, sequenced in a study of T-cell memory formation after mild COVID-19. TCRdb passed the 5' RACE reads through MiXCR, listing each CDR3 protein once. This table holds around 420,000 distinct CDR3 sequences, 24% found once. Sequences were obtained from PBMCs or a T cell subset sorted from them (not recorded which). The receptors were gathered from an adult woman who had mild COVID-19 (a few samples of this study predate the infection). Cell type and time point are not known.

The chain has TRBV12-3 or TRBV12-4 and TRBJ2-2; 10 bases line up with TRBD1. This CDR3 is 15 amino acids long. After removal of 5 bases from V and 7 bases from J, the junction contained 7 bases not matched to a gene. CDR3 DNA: TGTGCCAGCAGTCCTCGACAGGGGGCGGGCGGGGAGCTGTTTTTT. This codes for CASSPRQGAGGELFF.

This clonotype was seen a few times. DNA for the CDR3: TGTGCCACCAGCAGATCAGGGACTAGCGGGAGGGAAGATACGCAGTATTTT. This translates into CATSRSGTSGREDTQYF. V usage is TRBV15 and J usage is TRBJ2-3; 16 positions match TRBD2. The V gene end was trimmed by 2 bases and the J gene end by 5 bases; junction bases not matched to a gene: 4. CDR3 length: 17 amino acids. Germline values: CDR1 LNHNV, CDR2 YYDKDF (reference sequence).

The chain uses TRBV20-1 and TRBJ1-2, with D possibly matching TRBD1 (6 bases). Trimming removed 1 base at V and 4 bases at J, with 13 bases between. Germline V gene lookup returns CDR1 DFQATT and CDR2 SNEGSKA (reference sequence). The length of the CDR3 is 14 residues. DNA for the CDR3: TGCAGTGCTAGAGGGGGGCTGAGGCTCTATGGCTACACCTTC. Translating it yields CSARGGLRLYGYTF.

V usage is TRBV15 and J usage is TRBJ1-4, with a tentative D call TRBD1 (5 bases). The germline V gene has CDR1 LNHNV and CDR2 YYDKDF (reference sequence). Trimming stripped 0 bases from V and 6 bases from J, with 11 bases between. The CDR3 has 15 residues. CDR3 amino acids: CATSREGAVDEKLFF. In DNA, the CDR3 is TGTGCCACCAGCAGAGAAGGGGCAGTTGATGAAAAACTGTTTTTT.

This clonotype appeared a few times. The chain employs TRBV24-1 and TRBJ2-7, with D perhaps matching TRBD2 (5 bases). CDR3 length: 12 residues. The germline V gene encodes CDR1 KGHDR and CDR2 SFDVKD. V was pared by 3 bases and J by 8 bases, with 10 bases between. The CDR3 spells CATSDSGSQQYF. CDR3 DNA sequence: TGTGCCACCAGTGATAGCGGCAGTCAGCAGTACTTC.

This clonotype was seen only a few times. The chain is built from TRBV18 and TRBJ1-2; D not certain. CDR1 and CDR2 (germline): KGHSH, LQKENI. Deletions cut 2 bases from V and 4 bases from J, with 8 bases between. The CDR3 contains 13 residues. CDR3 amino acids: CASSPEQVYGYTF. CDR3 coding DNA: TGTGCCAGCTCACCAGAACAAGTCTATGGCTACACCTTC.

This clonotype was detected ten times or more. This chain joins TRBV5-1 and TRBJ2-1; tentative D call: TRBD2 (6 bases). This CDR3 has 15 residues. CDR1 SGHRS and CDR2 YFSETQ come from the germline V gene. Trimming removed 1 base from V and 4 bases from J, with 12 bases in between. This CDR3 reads CASSLISGTYNEQFF. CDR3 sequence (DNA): TGCGCCAGCAGCTTGATTAGCGGCACGTACAATGAGCAGTTCTTC.

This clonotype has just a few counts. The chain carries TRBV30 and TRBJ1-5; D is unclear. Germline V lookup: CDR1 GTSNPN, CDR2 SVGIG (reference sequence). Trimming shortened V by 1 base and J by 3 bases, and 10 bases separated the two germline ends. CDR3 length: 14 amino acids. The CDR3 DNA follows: TGTGCCTGGAGTGGAGCGGGTAACAATCAGCCCCAGCATTTT. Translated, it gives CAWSGAGNNQPQHF.

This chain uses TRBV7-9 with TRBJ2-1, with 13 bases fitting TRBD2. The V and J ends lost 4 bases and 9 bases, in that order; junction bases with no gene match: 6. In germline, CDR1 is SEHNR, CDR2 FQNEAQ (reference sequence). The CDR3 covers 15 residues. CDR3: CASSSPGLAGTEQFF. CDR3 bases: TGTGCCAGCAGCTCCCCGGGACTAGCGGGAACTGAGCAGTTCTTC.

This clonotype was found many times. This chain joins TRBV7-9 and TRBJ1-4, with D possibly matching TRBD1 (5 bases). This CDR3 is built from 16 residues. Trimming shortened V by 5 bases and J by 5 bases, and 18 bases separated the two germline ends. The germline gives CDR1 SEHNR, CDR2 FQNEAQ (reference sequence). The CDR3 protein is CASSPPLGGANEKLFF. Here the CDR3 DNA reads TGTGCCAGCAGCCCACCCCTTGGGGGTGCAAATGAAAAACTGTTTTTT.

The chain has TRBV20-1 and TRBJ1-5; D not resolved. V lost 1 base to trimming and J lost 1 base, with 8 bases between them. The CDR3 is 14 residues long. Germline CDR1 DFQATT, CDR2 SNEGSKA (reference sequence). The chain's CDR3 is CSARVVGSNQPQHF. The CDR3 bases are TGCAGTGCTAGAGTGGTTGGGAGCAATCAGCCCCAGCATTTT.

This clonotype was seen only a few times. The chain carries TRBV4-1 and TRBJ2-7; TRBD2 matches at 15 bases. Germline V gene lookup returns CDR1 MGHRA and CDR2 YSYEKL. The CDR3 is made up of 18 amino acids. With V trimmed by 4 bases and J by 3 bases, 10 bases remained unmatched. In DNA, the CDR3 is TGCGCCAGCAGCCGAGGACTAGCGGGAGGGCCTAGGGACTACGAGCAGTACTTC. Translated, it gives CASSRGLAGGPRDYEQYF.

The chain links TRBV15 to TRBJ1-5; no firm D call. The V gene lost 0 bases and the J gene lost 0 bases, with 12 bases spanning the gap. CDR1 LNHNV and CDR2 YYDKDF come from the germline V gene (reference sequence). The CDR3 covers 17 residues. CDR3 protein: CATSRDIFSDSNQPQHF. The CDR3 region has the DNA TGTGCCACCAGCAGAGACATCTTTTCAGATAGCAATCAGCCCCAGCATTTT.

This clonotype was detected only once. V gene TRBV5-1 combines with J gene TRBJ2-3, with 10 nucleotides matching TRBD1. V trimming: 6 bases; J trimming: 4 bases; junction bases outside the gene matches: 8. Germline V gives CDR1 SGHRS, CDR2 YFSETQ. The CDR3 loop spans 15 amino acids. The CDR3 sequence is CASIIPTGGPDTQYF. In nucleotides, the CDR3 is TGCGCCAGCATCATACCGACAGGGGGCCCAGATACGCAGTATTTT.